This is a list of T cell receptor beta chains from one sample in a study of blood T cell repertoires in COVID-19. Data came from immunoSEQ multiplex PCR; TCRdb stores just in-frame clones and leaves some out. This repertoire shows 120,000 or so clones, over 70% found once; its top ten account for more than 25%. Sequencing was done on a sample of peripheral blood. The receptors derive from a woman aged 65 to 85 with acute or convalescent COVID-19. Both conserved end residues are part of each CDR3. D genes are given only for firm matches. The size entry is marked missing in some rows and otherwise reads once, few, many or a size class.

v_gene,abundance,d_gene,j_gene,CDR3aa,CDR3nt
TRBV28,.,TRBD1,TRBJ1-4,CASRRQGADEKLFF,TGTGCCAGCAGGAGACAGGGGGCGGACGAAAAACTGTTTTTT
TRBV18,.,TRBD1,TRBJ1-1,CASSLQGALNTEAFF,TGTGCCAGCTCACTGCAGGGGGCGTTGAACACTGAAGCTTTCTTT
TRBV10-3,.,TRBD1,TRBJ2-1,CAIGSGTAPNNEQFF,TGTGCCATCGGATCCGGGACAGCACCAAACAATGAGCAGTTCTTC
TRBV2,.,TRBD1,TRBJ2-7,CASSATGWGEQYF,TGTGCCAGCAGTGCGACAGGGTGGGGCGAGCAGTACTTC
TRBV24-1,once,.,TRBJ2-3,CATKDWQNTDTQYF,TGTGCCACCAAAGACTGGCAAAACACAGATACGCAGTATTTT
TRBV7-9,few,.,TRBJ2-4,CASSSAGGRNIQYF,TGTGCCAGCAGCTCCGCCGGGGGGCGAAACATTCAGTACTTC
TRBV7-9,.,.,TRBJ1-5,CASSVLDQPQHF,TGTGCCAGCAGCGTCCTAGATCAGCCCCAGCATTTT
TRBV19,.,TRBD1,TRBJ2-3,CASSFGTGVTDTQYF,TGTGCCAGTAGTTTCGGGACAGGGGTGACAGATACGCAGTATTTT
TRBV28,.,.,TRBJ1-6,CASSPGHLRNSPLHF,TGTGCCAGCAGTCCCGGACATCTCCGCAATTCACCCCTCCACTTT
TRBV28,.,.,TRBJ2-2,CASSLISGEKLFF,TGTGCCAGCAGTTTAATATCAGGGGAGAAGCTGTTTTTT
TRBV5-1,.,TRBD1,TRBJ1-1,CASSAGQLNTEAFF,TGCGCCAGCAGCGCGGGACAGCTGAACACTGAAGCTTTCTTT
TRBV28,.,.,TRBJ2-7,CASSPAAGAKYEQYF,TGTGCCAGCAGCCCCGCCGCGGGGGCTAAGTACGAGCAGTACTTC